Here is one T cell receptor (beta chain) with its context. The specificity of this receptor is unknown. One base away there is no much larger clone; base qualities are not given. Library construction relied on the immunoSEQ multiplex PCR assay. A mixture of 60 forward primers for TCR Vbeta segments and 13 reverse primers for TCR Jbeta segments was used in the multiplex PCR. A multiplex PCR assay on genomic DNA amplified the CDR3 region of rearranged TCR beta genes. Amplified TCR beta libraries were sequenced as 87-base-pair reads on the Illumina HiSeq System. In the authors' own workflow: Across the 666 repertoires, a later analysis counted some 80 million unique TCR beta chains, roughly 11 million of which were shared by at least two donors. A nearest-neighbor algorithm error-corrected the raw reads and collapsed the reads into unique sequences, merging closely related sequences to remove PCR and sequencing errors. Alignment of CDR3 sequences to IMGT reference sequences was used to assign V, D and J gene segments. For a sequence to be retained, at least a six-nucleotide match to both a V gene segment and a J gene segment was required. Rearrangements were called productive when the CDR3 lacked stop codons and stayed in frame with V and J; all others were non-productive. Following IMGT convention, CDR3 was defined as the stretch from the second conserved V-encoded cysteine up to the conserved J-encoded phenylalanine. The earlier analysis of more than 450 of the donors excluded sequences that lacked an unambiguous match to a single V gene segment. An earlier analysis of several hundred of the donors called V segments functional above 56.7% productive rearrangements and segregating when the between-donor standard deviation exceeded 5%. A statistical classification framework was built to diagnose cytomegalovirus status from the catalog of TCR beta chain sequences. In a later analysis, V and J genes were assigned by comparing TCR nucleotide sequences against IMGT/GENE-DB human TR gene sequences. In a later analysis, CDR3 sequences and most-parsimonious VDJ recombination scenarios were assigned using the TCRdist pipeline. In a later analysis, each TCR beta chain was defined by its CDR3 amino acid sequence together with its V-gene family, and reads without a unique V-gene family were excluded. A later analysis removed several hundred highly shared, low-generation-probability nucleotide sequences to deal with suspected cross-contamination and a sequencing artifact. For each public chain, a later analysis derived a clonal expansion index from normalized ranks of inferred template counts within each repertoire. A later analysis computed generation probabilities with a VDJ recombination model fitted to out-of-frame rearrangements, and checked the results against IGoR. Hypergeometric tests were used in a later analysis to score TCR-TCR, TCR-HLA and TCR-CMV co-occurrence, with a repertoire-size bias correction applied to the TCR pairs. False discovery rates were estimated in a later analysis by permuting HLA or CMV assignments 20 times. A later analysis grouped co-occurring TCRs with DBSCAN, adding TCRdist sequence similarity when clustering within HLA-allele-positive subsets. For co-occurrence clustering, repertoires with fewer than 30,000 or more than 120,000 public chains were excluded, along with roughly 5 repertoires with anomalous nucleotide sharing. This immuneACCESS table, as held by TCRdb, lists in-frame sequences with V and J called but not all clones. Of the missing ones, under half trace to an unresolved V gene in checked studies; the others have no known cause. That table furnishes V, J and clone size, whereas the DNA furnished D and trimming. Across this sample there are about 130,000 clones, with roughly 80% seen only once. The top ten hold 4% of the sample.

The cohort comprised under 700 healthy bone marrow donors. At the time of sampling, every cohort member was nominally healthy, though immune exposures that went unrecorded were likely present. The donor was CMV seropositive and belonged to the group of about 290 seropositive cohort members. A peripheral blood sample was collected from each donor, and TCR beta sequencing was performed on peripheral blood mononuclear cells. The Qiagen DNeasy Blood Extraction Kit was used to extract genomic DNA from the blood cell samples. This record belongs to a study of cytomegalovirus exposure and HLA in healthy donors (dated by TCRdb to about 2017). General notes on the study: An earlier analysis of approximately 600 of the donors reported 250 to 350 Gb of sequence data and some 120 million unique TCR beta sequences from about 200 million T cells. Approximately 300 gigabases of sequencing data and 70 million to 100 million unique TCR sequences made up an early release that covered approximately 620 HLA-typed donors. Of the roughly 420 genotyped donors, 70% to 90% were placed in the genetic ancestry cluster associated with self-reported Caucasian donors. The study was designed to test whether signatures of past pathogen exposure could be identified by cataloging public T cell receptors. The study used immunosequencing to profile the T cell repertoires of 600 to 850 subjects and linked those repertoires to cytomegalovirus serostatus. A separate validation cohort of over a hundred different subjects was used in addition to the 666-subject first cohort. To predict cytomegalovirus infection status, the study brought together high-throughput TCR immunosequencing, statistical association of individual TCRs with disease status, and machine learning. A later analysis re-analyzed previously published TCR beta repertoires from about 730 donors and added high-resolution HLA genotyping to study TCR occurrence patterns. In the later analysis, no new phenotypic data were used to find candidate immune exposures; instead, reliance was placed on TCR beta sequences and their occurrence across donors. An earlier analysis of approximately 630 of the donors applied high-throughput TCR beta sequencing to assess whether each TCR beta V gene segment acted as functional or pseudogenic. Donor age, sex, ethnicity and CMV serostatus were collected together with the repertoire data. A later genetic analysis used genome-wide SNP genotypes for 398 of the 666 donors, treating that subset as a discovery cohort. All discovery cohort repertoires had been generated on a single sequencing platform. Both class I and class II loci were covered by HLA typing, at four-digit resolution. The number of typed donors differed by locus: roughly 620-640 for A, B, C, DRB1 and DQB1; approximately 520 for DQA1; 606 for DPA1; and 450 to 480 for DPB1. Roughly 5 DR-DQ haplotypes were handled as single units for association and clustering, since linkage in the cohort was strong. Across approximately 420 genotyped donors of the cohort, an average of approximately 240,000 unique TCR beta nucleotide sequences per donor were sequenced, and approximately 17% of those sequences were non-productive. The investigation overall reported the following: An association between a missense DCLRE1C variant and V-gene and J-gene trimming of TCR beta chains was found in a later genetic analysis and replicated in an independent cohort. The authors suggested that the approach could potentially be generalized to other disease states and immunological phenotypes. HLA typing was unavailable for some donors at each locus, so association tests used only the typed subset. When HLA alleles, especially DR and DQ, strongly co-occurred, TCR associations were difficult to assign to individual alleles. The study gave a list of about 170 TCR beta chains associated with cytomegalovirus. Because counts were too low, seventeen rarely observed V segments, including chromosome 9 orphons, were excluded from the earlier analysis of 587 of the donors. Correlated functional status among segregating V segments might reflect linkage disequilibrium, but an unknown experimental factor could not be ruled out. This cohort had only TCR beta chains sequenced, and the lack of alpha or paired-chain data limited which features could be detected. A few of the identified cytomegalovirus-associated TCR beta chains were confirmed in vitro to be specific for cytomegalovirus antigens. The 87-base-pair reads could not distinguish some IMGT-functional V segments, including TRBV6-2 and TRBV6-3, so those segments were excluded. In an earlier analysis of approximately 590 of the donors, most TCR beta V segments appeared in productive rearrangements about 90% or about 30% of the time, broadly matching IMGT annotations. A cluster of highly shared sequence variants was judged likely to represent a technical artifact of the sequencing pipeline. In a later analysis, TCR association rates were found to vary across HLA loci, with the most associated TCRs seen for DRB1 alleles and the fewest for HLA-C alleles. A further reported finding was that TCR beta sequences accurately predicted the HLA-A and HLA-B alleles for most subjects in the first cohort. Presence/absence analyses assumed roughly uniform sequencing depth across donors, an assumption that may not hold. Most TCR sequences were observed very rarely across donors, whereas some public TCRs were present in many individuals. A later analysis associated 16,951 TCR beta sequences with specific HLA alleles at a false discovery rate of 0.05. A later analysis reported that several top co-occurrence clusters appeared linked to parvovirus B19, influenza, CMV and Epstein-Barr virus. For the cohort, immune exposure information was limited to CMV serostatus. Compared with the 666-donor mean, donors in an Asian-associated ancestry cluster had fewer N-insertions in productive TCRs, according to a later genetic analysis. In a later analysis, most CMV-associated TCR beta chains were found to appear HLA-restricted, with HLA associations seemingly driven largely by CMV exposure. In a later analysis, HLA-associated TCR beta chains showed more clonal expansion and lower generation probabilities than non-associated chains that were equally common. The classifier was reported to diagnose cytomegalovirus status with high specificity and sensitivity in both the original cohort and the validation cohort.

Per the germline V gene, SGHTA is the CDR1 and FQGNSA is the CDR2. The CDR3 has 18 amino acids, counting the end cysteine and phenylalanine. Only the CDR3 DNA is retained, 54 bases long and in frame from the first base. V has 2 bases trimmed and J has 4 bases trimmed; junction bases matching no gene number 15. Sequencing input: PBMCs. The rearranged segments are TRBV7-2 and TRBJ2-5; 8 central nucleotides agree with TRBD2. This TCR came from a man aged 18-30 years in good health and CMV-seropositive. CDR3 protein: CASSLLGSGNPLGETQYF. The DNA sequence is as follows: TGTGCCAGCAGCTTACTAGGTAGCGGGAACCCCCTGGGAGAGACCCAGTACTTC.